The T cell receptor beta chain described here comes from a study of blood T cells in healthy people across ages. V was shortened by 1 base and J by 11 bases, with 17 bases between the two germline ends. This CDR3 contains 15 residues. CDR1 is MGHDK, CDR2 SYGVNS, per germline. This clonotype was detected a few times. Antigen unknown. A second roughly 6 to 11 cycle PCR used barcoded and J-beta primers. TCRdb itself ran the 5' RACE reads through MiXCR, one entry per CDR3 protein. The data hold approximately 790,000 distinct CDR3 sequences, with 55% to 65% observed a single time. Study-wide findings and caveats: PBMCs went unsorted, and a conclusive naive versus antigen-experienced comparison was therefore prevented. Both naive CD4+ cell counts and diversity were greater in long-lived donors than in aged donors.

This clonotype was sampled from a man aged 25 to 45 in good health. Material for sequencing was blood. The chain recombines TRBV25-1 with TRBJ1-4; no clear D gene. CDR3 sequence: CASSEFLGSAEKLFF. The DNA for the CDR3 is TGTGCCAGCAGTGAATTTCTAGGGTCCGCCGAGAAACTGTTTTTT.